Listed below are T cell receptor beta chains from one sample, sequenced in a study of blood T cell repertoires in COVID-19. Clones were read by immunoSEQ multiplex PCR, and TCRdb kept only the in-frame ones, dropping some. The sample carries roughly 14,000 clones, 84% recorded once. The sample taken for sequencing was peripheral blood. Receptors were obtained from a woman aged 50 to 60 with active or convalescent COVID-19. The CDR3 runs from the conserved cysteine through the conserved F or W. D genes are given only for firm matches. A row's size may be missing; if present it is once, few, many or a size class.

V gene	J gene	clone size	D gene	CDR3 DNA	CDR3 protein
TRBV4-2	TRBJ2-5	.	TRBD1	TGTGCCAGCAGCCAACACAGGGGCGCCTGGACGGGACGACAAGAGACCCAGTACTTC	CASSQHRGAWTGRQETQYF
TRBV6-5	TRBJ1-2	.	TRBD1	TGTGCCAGCAGTTACTCGACAGGGAATGGCTACACCTTC	CASSYSTGNGYTF
TRBV19	TRBJ2-2	.	.	TGTGCCAGCGAGTTTCGGAGATGGACAGAGAACACCGGGGAGCTGTTTTTT	CASEFRRWTENTGELFF
TRBV6-6	TRBJ1-5	.	.	TGTGCCAGCAGGGCAGGGTTCGCCAATCAGCCCCAGCATTTT	CASRAGFANQPQHF
TRBV4-1	TRBJ2-1	.	.	TGCGCCAGCAGCCAAGGGTGGGCCTGGTTGGCCACTGAGCAGTTCTTC	CASSQGWAWLATEQFF
TRBV28	TRBJ1-2	once	.	TGTGCCAGCAAAATTACCGTCGGGGAGTTTTACTATGGCTACACCTTC	CASKITVGEFYYGYTF
TRBV18	TRBJ1-1	.	.	TGTGCCAGCTCACAGAGTAAGGGGACTGAAGCTTTCTTT	CASSQSKGTEAFF
TRBV29-1	TRBJ1-1	.	.	TGCAGCGTTAGGAACAGGGTTGGCACTGAAGCTTTCTTT	CSVRNRVGTEAFF
TRBV7-6	TRBJ2-7	.	.	TGTGCCAGCAGCTTACCCCCGGGCCTAGGGGACGAGCAGTACTTC	CASSLPPGLGDEQYF
TRBV11-3	TRBJ2-5	.	.	TGTGCCAGCAGCTTAGGGAGGGGCCAAGAGACCCAGTACTTC	CASSLGRGQETQYF
TRBV6-5	TRBJ2-2	.	.	TGTGCCAGCAACAGACTAGTTGGGGACACCGGGGAGCTGTTTTTT	CASNRLVGDTGELFF
TRBV28	TRBJ2-1	.	.	TGTGCCAGCAGGCTGGGCAGCAGCTCCTACAATGAGCAGTTCTTC	CASRLGSSSYNEQFF
TRBV6-5	TRBJ2-5	.	TRBD2	TGTGCCAGCAGTTACTCGGCGGGGGGAAGGGAGACCCAGTACTTC	CASSYSAGGRETQYF
TRBV13	TRBJ2-7	.	.	TGTGCCAGCAGCAAACACCCGCGGGGTAGGATATCCTACGAGCAGTACTTC	CASSKHPRGRISYEQYF
TRBV14	TRBJ2-3	.	.	TGTGCCAGCAGCCAAAAACAGGGTTCAGATACGCAGTATTTT	CASSQKQGSDTQYF
TRBV28	TRBJ2-6	.	.	TGTGCCACGGGGGGCGTTTCGCCTGGGGCCAACGTCCTGACTTTC	CATGGVSPGANVLTF
TRBV28	TRBJ2-3	.	TRBD1	TGTGCCAGCAGAACGGGACAGACTAGCACAGATACGCAGTATTTT	CASRTGQTSTDTQYF
TRBV7-2	TRBJ1-1	.	TRBD1	TGTGCCAGCAGCCAAAGGACAGGCATGAACACTGAAGCTTTCTTT	CASSQRTGMNTEAFF
TRBV5-1	TRBJ2-3	.	TRBD2	TGCGCCAGCAGCTTGCCGGGAGGGCCTGACGCGCAGTATTTT	CASSLPGGPDAQYF
TRBV28	TRBJ1-6	.	TRBD1	TGTGCCAGCAGTTTAGTAGCCGGGAAACAGGGGGTTAAAGTCACCCTCCACTTT	CASSLVAGKQGVKVTLHF
TRBV12-3/TRBV12-4	TRBJ1-2	.	.	TGTGCCAGCAGTTTAGGCCGGAACTATGGCTACACCTTC	CASSLGRNYGYTF
TRBV28	TRBJ2-2	.	TRBD1	TGTGCCAGCAGTTTAACCACAGGGGTATTCCGTCGGGACGGGTTTACCGAGGAGCTGTTTTTT	CASSLTTGVFRRDGFTEELFF
TRBV10-3	TRBJ1-4	.	.	TGTGCCATCAGTGAGTCAGCGGAGAGCAATGAAAAACTGTTTTTT	CAISESAESNEKLFF
TRBV11-2	TRBJ1-4	.	.	TGTGCCAGCAGAGGACCCAGGGGCCACGATAATGAAAAACTGTTTTTT	CASRGPRGHDNEKLFF
TRBV28	TRBJ1-5	.	.	TGTGCCAGCAGTTTCTTAGTTAGCAATCAGCCCCAGCATTTT	CASSFLVSNQPQHF
TRBV5-1	TRBJ2-7	.	TRBD1	TGCGCCAGCAGCACACAGGGGGCGTACGAGCAGTACTTC	CASSTQGAYEQYF
TRBV7-9	TRBJ2-7	.	TRBD1	TGTGCCAGCAGCCCCGGGACAGGGGGCTACGAGCAGTACTTC	CASSPGTGGYEQYF
TRBV11-3	TRBJ2-1	many	TRBD2	TGTGCCAGCAGCTTAACGGCGGGAGGGGGTTGGAATGAGCAGTTCTTC	CASSLTAGGGWNEQFF
TRBV6-5	TRBJ2-7	.	.	TGTGCCAGCCCTAGGGCAGGGTTAAGGACCTACGAGCAGTACTTC	CASPRAGLRTYEQYF
TRBV28	TRBJ2-5	few	.	TGTGCCAGCAGTCAGTTCCAAGAGACCCAGTACTTC	CASSQFQETQYF
TRBV7-9	TRBJ1-2	.	.	TGTGCCAGCAGCTTAGACACGTATGGCTACACCTTC	CASSLDTYGYTF
TRBV23-1	TRBJ2-2	.	.	TGCGCCAGCAGTCAATGGCTCCCCAGGGGCGGGGAGCTGTTTTTT	CASSQWLPRGGELFF